These 5 T cell receptor beta chains originate from one sample sequenced in a study of regulatory T cells in long-lasting Graves disease. Time point described: persistent/refractory GD, antithyroid drugs over 5 years with positive TRAb. The TCR library was made from RNA extracted from PBMCs. Combining iRepertoire HTBI primers with Arm-PCR of CDR3 regions, the authors built TCR beta libraries. In TCRdb, the multiplex PCR reads were re-called with MiXCR into one record per CDR3 protein. The sample holds some 470,000 distinct CDR3 sequences, 20% to 25% seen once. This sample comprised peripheral blood mononuclear cells (PBMCs), obtained when the disease was refractory, from a patient treated with antithyroid drugs. These receptors came from a female donor with Graves disease.

This clonotype was detected many times. The gene calls are TRBV30 and TRBJ2-5, with 9 nucleotides matching TRBD2. This CDR3 is 14 amino acids long. Germline loops: CDR1 GTSNPN, CDR2 SVGIG (reference sequence). Trimming at V came to 1 base and at J to 0 bases, leaving 0 bases not matched to a gene. The CDR3 loop reads CAWSGLADQETQYF. The CDR3 nucleotides are TGTGCCTGGAGTGGACTAGCGGACCAAGAGACCCAGTACTTC.

V gene TRBV6-1 combines with J gene TRBJ2-4; the D call may be TRBD1 or TRBD2 (6 bases each). With 6 bases removed from V and 7 bases from J, the gap between germline ends came to 13 bases. Germline CDR1 reads MNHNS; CDR2 reads SASEGT. There are 13 residues in the CDR3. Here the CDR3 DNA reads TGTGCCAGCAGGCCCGGGGGCTCGAACATTCAGTACTTC. Translating it yields CASRPGGSNIQYF.

The rearrangement joins TRBV24-1 to TRBJ2-2; 13 nucleotides line up with TRBD2. CDR1 is KGHDR, CDR2 SFDVKD, per germline. V shed 3 bases and J 5 bases; nucleotides not matched to a gene: 5. The length of the CDR3 is 17 residues. The CDR3 loop reads CATSDPGLAGATGELFF. CDR3 DNA: TGTGCCACCAGTGATCCAGGACTAGCGGGGGCTACCGGGGAGCTGTTTTTT.

This clonotype was seen only a few times. The CDR3 protein is CASSPIGQGAAGANVLTF. The CDR3 DNA reads as TGTGCCAGTAGCCCTATTGGACAGGGGGCTGCTGGGGCCAACGTCCTGACTTTC. The V and J genes are TRBV19 and TRBJ2-6; 11 nucleotides line up with TRBD1. Unmatched junction bases numbered 9, after V lost 6 bases and J lost 2 bases. The germline V gene has CDR1 LNHDA and CDR2 SQIVND (reference sequence). The CDR3 is 18 residues long. Looking up the rest from reference TRBV19 and TRBJ2-6 gives the full variable domain: DGGITQSPKYLFRKEGQNVTLSCEQNLNHDAMYWYRQDPGQGLRLIYYSQIVNDFQKGDIAEGYSVSREKKESFPLTVTSAQKNPTAFYLCASSPIGQGAAGANVLTFGAGSRLTVL.

This rearrangement joins TRBV19 to TRBJ2-7, with 10 nucleotides matching TRBD1. Trimming took 2 bases from V and 3 from J; bases not matched to a gene: 4. This CDR3 region has 15 residues. Germline CDR1 and CDR2: LNHDA and SQIVND (reference sequence). DNA of the CDR3: TGTGCCAGTAGTATAAGGGACAGGGGATACTACGAGCAGTACTTC. It yields the protein CASSIRDRGYYEQYF. The whole variable domain, filled in from reference TRBV19 and TRBJ2-7, reads DGGITQSPKYLFRKEGQNVTLSCEQNLNHDAMYWYRQDPGQGLRLIYYSQIVNDFQKGDIAEGYSVSREKKESFPLTVTSAQKNPTAFYLCASSIRDRGYYEQYFGPGTRLTVT.